This entry features one T cell receptor beta chain sequence. Its matching antigen is unknown. This was the immunoSEQ v3.0 assay at survey level. TCRdb's table, derived via immunoSEQ multiplex PCR, lists solely in-frame clones and lacks some. The data hold 20,000 or so clones, with around 80% observed a single time. These data are taken from a study of long-term antiretroviral therapy in people with HIV. Points from the study as a whole: Someone took the blood between 2004 and 2017, maybe while older ART regimens were in use. Against controls, HIV repertoires showed narrower ranges of CDR3 length. Post-ART samples showed increased diversity that remained below transplant donor control levels. Repertoire dominance by clones expanded before ART was seen at all time points.

The CDR3 is 17 amino acids. Trimming left V 2 bases short and J 3 bases short, with 19 bases between. Germline lookup yields CDR1 SGHDT and CDR2 YYEEEE. V is TRBV5-6 and J is TRBJ2-3; unclear D gene. The receptor was isolated from a woman in her 30s with HIV. Sequenced here: unsorted PBMCs, sampled 0.2 years after starting antiretroviral therapy. In DNA, the CDR3 is TGTGCCAGCAGCTTTATCCTCCCCAGAATTACTACAGATACGCAGTATTTT. Its protein is CASSFILPRITTDTQYF.